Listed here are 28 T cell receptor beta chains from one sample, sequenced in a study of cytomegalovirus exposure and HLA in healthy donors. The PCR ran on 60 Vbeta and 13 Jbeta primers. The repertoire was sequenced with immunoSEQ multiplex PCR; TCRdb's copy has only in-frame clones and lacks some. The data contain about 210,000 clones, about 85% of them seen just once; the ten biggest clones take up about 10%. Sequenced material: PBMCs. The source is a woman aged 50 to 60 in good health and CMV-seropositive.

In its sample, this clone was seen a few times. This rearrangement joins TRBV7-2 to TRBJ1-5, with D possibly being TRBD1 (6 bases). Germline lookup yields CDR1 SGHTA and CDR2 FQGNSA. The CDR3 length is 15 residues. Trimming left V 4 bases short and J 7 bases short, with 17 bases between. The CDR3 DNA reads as TGTGCCAGCAGCTCAGCCGGGACAAATATACAGCCCCAGCATTTT. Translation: CASSSAGTNIQPQHF.

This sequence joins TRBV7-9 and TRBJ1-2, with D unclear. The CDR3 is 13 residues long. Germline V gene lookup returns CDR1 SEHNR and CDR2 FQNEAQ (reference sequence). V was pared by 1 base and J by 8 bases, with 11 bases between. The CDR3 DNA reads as TGTGCCAGCAGCTTAGGCCCTCCGGGGGGCTACACCTTC. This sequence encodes CASSLGPPGGYTF.

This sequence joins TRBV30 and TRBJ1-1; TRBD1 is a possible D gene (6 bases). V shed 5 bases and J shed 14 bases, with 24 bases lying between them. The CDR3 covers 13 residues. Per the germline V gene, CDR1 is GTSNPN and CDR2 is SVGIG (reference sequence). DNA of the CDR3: TGTGCCTGGTCGCTCCAGGGGCAGGCCCCAGCCTTCTTT. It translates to CAWSLQGQAPAFF.

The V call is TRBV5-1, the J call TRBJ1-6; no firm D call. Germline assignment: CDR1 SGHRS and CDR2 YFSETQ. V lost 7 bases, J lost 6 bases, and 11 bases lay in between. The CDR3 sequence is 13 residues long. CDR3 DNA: TGCGCCAGCCGGTTGGTTCTTAATTCACCCCTCCACTTT. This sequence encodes CASRLVLNSPLHF.

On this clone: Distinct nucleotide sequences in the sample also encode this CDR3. In nucleotides, the CDR3 is TGTGCCAGCAGCTCCACAGGCTTATCACAAGAGACCCAGTACTTC. Protein product: CASSSTGLSQETQYF. The V and J genes are TRBV5-6 and TRBJ2-5; perhaps TRBD1 as D (5 bases). Trimming took 3 bases from V and 2 from J, leaving 14 bases between them. Germline loops: CDR1 SGHDT, CDR2 YYEEEE. This CDR3 has 15 amino acids.

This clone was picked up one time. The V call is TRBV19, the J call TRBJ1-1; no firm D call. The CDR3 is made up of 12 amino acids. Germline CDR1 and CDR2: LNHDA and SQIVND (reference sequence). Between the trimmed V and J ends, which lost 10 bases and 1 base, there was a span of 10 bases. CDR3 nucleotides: TGTGCCACCCTGGACTGGAACACTGAAGCTTTCTTT. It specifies CATLDWNTEAFF. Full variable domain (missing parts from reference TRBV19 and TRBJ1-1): DGGITQSPKYLFRKEGQNVTLSCEQNLNHDAMYWYRQDPGQGLRLIYYSQIVNDFQKGDIAEGYSVSREKKESFPLTVTSAQKNPTAFYLCATLDWNTEAFFGQGTRLTVV.

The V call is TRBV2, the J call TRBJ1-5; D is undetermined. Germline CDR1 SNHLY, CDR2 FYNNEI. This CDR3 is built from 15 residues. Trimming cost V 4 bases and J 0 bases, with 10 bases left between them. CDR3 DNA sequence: TGTGCCAGCAGTGGAGGTCGTTATAGCAATCAGCCCCAGCATTTT. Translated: CASSGGRYSNQPQHF.

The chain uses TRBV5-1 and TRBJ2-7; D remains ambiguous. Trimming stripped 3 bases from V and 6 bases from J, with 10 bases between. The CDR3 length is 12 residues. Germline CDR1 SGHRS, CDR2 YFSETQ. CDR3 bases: TGCGCCAGCAGCTCCGTTTGGGCCGAGCAGTACTTC. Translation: CASSSVWAEQYF.

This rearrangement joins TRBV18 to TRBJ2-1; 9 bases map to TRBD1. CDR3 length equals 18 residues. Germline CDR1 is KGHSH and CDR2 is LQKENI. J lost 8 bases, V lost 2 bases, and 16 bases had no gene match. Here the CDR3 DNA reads TGTGCCAGCTCACCAAGAACACTCTCGGGACAGGGCCCCCATGAGCAGTTCTTC. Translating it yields CASSPRTLSGQGPHEQFF.

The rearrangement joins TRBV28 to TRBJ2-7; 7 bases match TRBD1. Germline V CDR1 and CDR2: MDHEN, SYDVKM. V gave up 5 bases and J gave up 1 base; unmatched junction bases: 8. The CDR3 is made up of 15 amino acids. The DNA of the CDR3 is TGTGCCAGCAGTGCCCGGGACAGACTGTCCTACGAGCAGTACTTC. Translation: CASSARDRLSYEQYF.

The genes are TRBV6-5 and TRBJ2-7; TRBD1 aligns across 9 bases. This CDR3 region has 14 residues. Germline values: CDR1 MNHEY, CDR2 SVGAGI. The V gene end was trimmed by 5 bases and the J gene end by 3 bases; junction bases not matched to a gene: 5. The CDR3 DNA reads TGTGCCAGCAGTCCGGGACAGGGAAACTACGAGCAGTACTTC. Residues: CASSPGQGNYEQYF.

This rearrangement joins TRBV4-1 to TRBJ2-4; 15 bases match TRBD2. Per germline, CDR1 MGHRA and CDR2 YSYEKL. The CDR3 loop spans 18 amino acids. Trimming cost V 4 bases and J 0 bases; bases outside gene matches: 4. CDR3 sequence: CASSPGLAGGLAKNIQYF. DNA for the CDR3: TGCGCCAGCAGCCCGGGACTAGCGGGGGGACTAGCCAAAAACATTCAGTACTTC.

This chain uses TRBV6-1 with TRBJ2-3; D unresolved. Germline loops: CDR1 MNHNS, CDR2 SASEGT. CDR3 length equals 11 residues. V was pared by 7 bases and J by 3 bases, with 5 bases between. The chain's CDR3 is CASTLTDTQYF. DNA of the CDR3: TGTGCCAGCACTCTTACAGATACGCAGTATTTT.

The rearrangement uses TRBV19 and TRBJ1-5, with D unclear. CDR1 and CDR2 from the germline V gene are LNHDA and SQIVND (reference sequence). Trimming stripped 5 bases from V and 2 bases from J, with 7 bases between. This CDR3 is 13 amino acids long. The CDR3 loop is CASSRGGNQPQHF. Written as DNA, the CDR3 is TGTGCCAGTAGTCGAGGTGGCAATCAGCCCCAGCATTTT.

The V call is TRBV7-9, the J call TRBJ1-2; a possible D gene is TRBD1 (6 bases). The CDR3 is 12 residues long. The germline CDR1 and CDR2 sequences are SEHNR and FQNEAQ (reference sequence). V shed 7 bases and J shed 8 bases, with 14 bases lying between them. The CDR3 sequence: CASTAGAEGYTF. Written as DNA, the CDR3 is TGTGCCAGCACCGCAGGGGCGGAAGGCTACACCTTC. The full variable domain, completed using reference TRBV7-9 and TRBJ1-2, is DTGVSQNPRHKITKRGQNVTFRCDPISEHNRLYWYRQTLGQGPEFLTYFQNEAQLEKSRLLSDRFSAERPKGSFSTLEIQRTEQGDSAMYLCASTAGAEGYTFGSGTRLTVV.

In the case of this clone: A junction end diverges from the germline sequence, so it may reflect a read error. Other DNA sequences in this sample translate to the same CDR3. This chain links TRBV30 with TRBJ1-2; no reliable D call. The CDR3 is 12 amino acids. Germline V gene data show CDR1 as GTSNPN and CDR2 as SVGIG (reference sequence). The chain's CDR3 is CAWLSGGPGHRF. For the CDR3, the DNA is TGTGCCTGGCTCTCCGGAGGTCCCGGCCACCGCTTC.

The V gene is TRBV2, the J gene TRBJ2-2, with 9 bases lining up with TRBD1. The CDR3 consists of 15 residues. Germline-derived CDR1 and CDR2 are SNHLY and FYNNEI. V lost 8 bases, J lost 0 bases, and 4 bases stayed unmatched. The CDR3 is CASSGQGSNTGELFF. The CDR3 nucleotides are TGTGCCAGCTCGGGACAGGGATCGAACACCGGGGAGCTGTTTTTT.

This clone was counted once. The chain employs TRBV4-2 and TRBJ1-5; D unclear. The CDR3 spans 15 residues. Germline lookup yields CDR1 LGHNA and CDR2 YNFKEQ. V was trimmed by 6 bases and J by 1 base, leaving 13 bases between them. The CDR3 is CASSLNRGSNQPQHF. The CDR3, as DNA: TGTGCCAGCAGTCTAAACCGGGGAAGCAATCAGCCCCAGCATTTT.

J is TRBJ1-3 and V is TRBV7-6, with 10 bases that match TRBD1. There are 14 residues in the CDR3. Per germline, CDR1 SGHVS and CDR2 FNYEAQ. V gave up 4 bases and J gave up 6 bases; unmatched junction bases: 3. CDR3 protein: CASSSGQGTNTIYF. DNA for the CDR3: TGTGCCAGCAGCTCGGGACAGGGGACAAACACCATATATTTT.

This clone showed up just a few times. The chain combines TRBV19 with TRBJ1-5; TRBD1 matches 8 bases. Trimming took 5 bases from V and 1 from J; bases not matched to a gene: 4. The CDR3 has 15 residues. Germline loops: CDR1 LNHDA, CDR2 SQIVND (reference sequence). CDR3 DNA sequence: TGTGCCAGTAGTGCATGGACAGGGAGCAATCAGCCCCAGCATTTT. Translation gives CASSAWTGSNQPQHF.

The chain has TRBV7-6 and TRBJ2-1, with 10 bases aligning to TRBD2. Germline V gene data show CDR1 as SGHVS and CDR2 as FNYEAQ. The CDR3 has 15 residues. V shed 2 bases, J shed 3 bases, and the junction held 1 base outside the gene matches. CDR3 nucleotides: TGTGCCAGCAGCTTAACTAGCGGGGTCTACAATGAGCAGTTCTTC. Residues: CASSLTSGVYNEQFF.

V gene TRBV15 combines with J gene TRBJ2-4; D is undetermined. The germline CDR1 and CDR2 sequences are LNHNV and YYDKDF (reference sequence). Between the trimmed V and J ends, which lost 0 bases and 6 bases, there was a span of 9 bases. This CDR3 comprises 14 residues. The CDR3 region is CATSRDLELNIQYF. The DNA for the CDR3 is TGTGCCACCAGCAGAGATCTAGAGCTAAACATTCAGTACTTC.

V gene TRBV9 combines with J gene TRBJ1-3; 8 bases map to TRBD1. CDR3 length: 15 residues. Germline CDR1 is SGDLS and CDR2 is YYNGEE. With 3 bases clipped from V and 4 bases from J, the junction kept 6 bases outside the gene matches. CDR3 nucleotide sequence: TGTGCCAGCAGCGGAGCAGGGGGCCGGGGAAACACCATATATTTT. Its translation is CASSGAGGRGNTIYF.

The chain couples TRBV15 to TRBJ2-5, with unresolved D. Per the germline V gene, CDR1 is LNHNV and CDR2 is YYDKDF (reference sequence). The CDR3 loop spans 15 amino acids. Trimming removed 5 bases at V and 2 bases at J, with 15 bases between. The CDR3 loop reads CATSVRLTSQETQYF. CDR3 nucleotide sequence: TGTGCCACCAGCGTCAGGTTGACAAGTCAAGAGACCCAGTACTTC.

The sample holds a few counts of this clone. The CDR3 protein is CASSQAYRAADTQYF. The CDR3 coding sequence is TGCGCCAGCAGCCAAGCGTACAGGGCCGCAGATACGCAGTATTTT. J is TRBJ2-3 and V is TRBV4-3, with a possible D match to TRBD1 (6 bases). Per the germline V gene, CDR1 is LGHNA and CDR2 is YSLEER. This CDR3 comprises 15 residues. V was clipped by 1 base and J by 4 bases, with 12 bases between them.

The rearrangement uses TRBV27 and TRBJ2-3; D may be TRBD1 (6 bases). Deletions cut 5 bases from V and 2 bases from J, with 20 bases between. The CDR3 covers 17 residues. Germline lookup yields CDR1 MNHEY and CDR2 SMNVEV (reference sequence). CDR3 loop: CASSVAGASTFTDTQYF. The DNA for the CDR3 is TGTGCCAGCAGTGTTGCAGGGGCGTCTACCTTCACAGATACGCAGTATTTT.

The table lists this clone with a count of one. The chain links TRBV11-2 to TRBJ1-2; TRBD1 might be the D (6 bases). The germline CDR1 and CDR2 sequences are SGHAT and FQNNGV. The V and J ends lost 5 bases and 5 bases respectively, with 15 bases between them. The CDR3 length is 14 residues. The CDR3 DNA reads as TGTGCCAGCAGCCGCGACTTACAGGGATATGGCTACACCTTC. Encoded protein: CASSRDLQGYGYTF.

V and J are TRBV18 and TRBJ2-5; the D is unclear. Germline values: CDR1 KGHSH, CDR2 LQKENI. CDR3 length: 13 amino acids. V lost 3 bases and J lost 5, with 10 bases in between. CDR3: CASSPSSSETQYF. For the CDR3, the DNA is TGTGCCAGCTCACCTTCGAGTTCCGAGACCCAGTACTTC.